This entry lists 12 T cell receptor beta chains sequenced from one sample in a study of blood T cell repertoires in COVID-19. The repertoire was sequenced with immunoSEQ multiplex PCR; TCRdb's copy has only in-frame clones and lacks some. Seen here are fewer than 450,000 clones, about 88% observed once, and the top ten hold approximately 0.99%. The specimen was PBMCs or T cells enriched from blood (not recorded which). All receptors derive from a woman aged 30 to 39 who had recovered from COVID-19.

CDR3 in amino acids: CASSLRPGGSTNEKLFF. The CDR3 DNA is TGTGCCAGCAGCTTAAGGCCAGGGGGATCAACTAATGAAAAACTGTTTTTT. The chain combines TRBV7-9 with TRBJ1-4, with 7 bases matching TRBD1. With V trimmed by 2 bases and J by 0 bases, 6 bases remained unmatched. Germline CDR1 and CDR2: SEHNR and FQNEAQ (reference sequence). The CDR3 loop spans 17 amino acids.

This sequence joins TRBV29-1 and TRBJ2-1, with TRBD2 as a possible D gene (7 bases). Germline loops: CDR1 SQVTM, CDR2 ANQGSEA. The CDR3 has 14 amino acids. Deletions cut 3 bases from V and 7 bases from J, with 16 bases between. CDR3 protein: CSVDAGALPNEQFF. The CDR3 DNA follows: TGCAGCGTTGATGCGGGGGCCCTACCTAATGAGCAGTTCTTC.

This chain uses TRBV24-1 with TRBJ2-1; 8 bases match TRBD2. Germline CDR1 and CDR2: KGHDR and SFDVKD. With 3 bases clipped from V and 8 bases from J, the junction kept 11 bases outside the gene matches. The CDR3 runs 16 residues. For the CDR3, the DNA is TGTGCCACCAGTGATGGACAGCGGGGGTATAGTGATGAGCAGTTCTTC. Protein product: CATSDGQRGYSDEQFF.

Written as DNA, the CDR3 is TGTGCCAGCAGCCAGGGGGCAGGGAGCAATCAGCCCCAGCATTTT. Translating it yields CASSQGAGSNQPQHF. This rearrangement joins TRBV6-6 to TRBJ1-5; 8 nucleotides match TRBD1. The CDR3 is 15 amino acids. V was pared by 6 bases and J by 1 base, with 5 bases of the junction left unmatched. CDR1 MNHNY and CDR2 SVGAGI come from the germline V gene (reference sequence).

This clone was recorded only once. The chain uses TRBV5-1 and TRBJ2-2, with D maybe TRBD2 (6 bases). In germline, CDR1 is SGHRS, CDR2 YFSETQ. With 3 bases removed from V and 6 bases from J, the gap between germline ends came to 21 bases. The CDR3 extends over 17 amino acids. DNA of the CDR3: TGCGCCAGCAGCTCGTGGCCGGGCAGGGAGGACCCCGGGGAGCTGTTTTTT. Amino acids: CASSSWPGREDPGELFF.

V and J are TRBV5-1 and TRBJ1-6; TRBD1 is a possible D gene (6 bases). Germline V gene sequence: CDR1 SGHRS, CDR2 YFSETQ. V dropped 3 bases and J dropped 7 bases, with 11 bases sitting between them. This CDR3 is 14 amino acids long. The CDR3 sequence is CASSWTAGNSPLHF. The CDR3 DNA follows: TGCGCCAGCAGCTGGACAGCGGGGAATTCACCCCTCCACTTT.

This chain joins TRBV24-1 and TRBJ1-2, with 10 bases identical to TRBD1. The CDR3 runs 15 residues. V was clipped by 4 bases and J by 6 bases; unmatched bases: 7. The V gene's germline CDR1 is KGHDR and CDR2 SFDVKD. The CDR3 DNA reads TGTGCCACCAGTGAGGGTCCGACAGGGGGCGATGGCTACACCTTC. Its protein product is CATSEGPTGGDGYTF.

The V call is TRBV19, the J call TRBJ1-5; no clear D. V was cut by 7 bases and J by 6 bases, with 19 bases left in between. Germline values: CDR1 LNHDA, CDR2 SQIVND (reference sequence). CDR3 length: 15 amino acids. Here the CDR3 DNA reads TGTGCCAGTACCTCCCGGGGAGGAAAAGGTCAGCCCCAGCATTTT. Residues: CASTSRGGKGQPQHF.

The chain uses TRBV5-4 and TRBJ2-7; the match to TRBD1 covers 8 bases. Per germline, CDR1 SGHNT and CDR2 YYREEE (reference sequence). With V trimmed by 6 bases and J by 6 bases, 14 bases remained unmatched. This CDR3 contains 15 residues. In nucleotides, the CDR3 is TGTGCCAGCACACGTAAGGACAGGGTGGATATCGAGCAGTACTTC. This codes for CASTRKDRVDIEQYF. Combining the CDR3 with reference TRBV5-4 and TRBJ2-7 gives the whole variable domain ETGVTQSPTHLIKTRGQQVTLRCSSQSGHNTVSWYQQALGQGPQFIFQYYREEENGRGNFPPRFSGLQFPNYSSELNVNALELDDSALYLCASTRKDRVDIEQYFGPGTRLTVT.

J is TRBJ2-7 and V is TRBV5-1; perhaps TRBD1 as D (6 bases). Germline V gene lookup returns CDR1 SGHRS and CDR2 YFSETQ. Trimming cost V 3 bases and J 2 bases, with 15 bases left between them. The CDR3 sequence is 15 residues long. The CDR3 loop reads CASSSQGTQTYEQYF. The CDR3 region has the DNA TGCGCCAGCAGCTCCCAAGGGACACAAACCTACGAGCAGTACTTC.

This chain links TRBV7-2 with TRBJ1-5; D ambiguous. There are 14 residues in the CDR3. V was clipped by 2 bases and J by 3 bases, with 8 bases between them. Germline-derived CDR1 and CDR2 are SGHTA and FQGNSA. The CDR3: CASSLRGSNQPQHF. CDR3 DNA: TGTGCCAGCAGCTTACGAGGGTCCAATCAGCCCCAGCATTTT.

The chain uses TRBV29-1 and TRBJ2-7, with TRBD2 as a possible D gene (5 bases). Between the trimmed V and J ends, which lost 3 bases and 5 bases, there was a span of 17 bases. Germline V CDR1 and CDR2: SQVTM, ANQGSEA. The CDR3 length is 14 residues. CDR3 nucleotide sequence: TGCAGCGTTGACCCCGGGCGGGTCTTAGACGAGCAGTACTTC. This gives the protein CSVDPGRVLDEQYF.